The 14 T cell receptor beta chains below come from one sample, sequenced in a study of blood T cell repertoires in COVID-19. Data came from immunoSEQ multiplex PCR; TCRdb stores just in-frame clones and leaves some out. Here the sample spans over 200,000 clones, approximately 90% being singletons. Sequences were obtained from peripheral blood. These receptors all stem from a woman in her thirties or forties who had recovered from COVID-19.

This clone was observed a single time. The sample holds other DNA sequences that translate to the same CDR3. This rearrangement joins TRBV5-4 to TRBJ2-5, with TRBD2 matching 11 bases. Germline CDR1 reads SGHNT; CDR2 reads YYREEE (reference sequence). J gave up 4 bases and V 4 bases, and 9 bases lay outside the gene matches. The CDR3 is 16 amino acids. The CDR3 sequence: CASSPGGTSGTETQYF. CDR3 nucleotides: TGTGCCAGCAGCCCAGGCGGGACTAGCGGAACAGAGACCCAGTACTTC.

This chain links TRBV4-1 with TRBJ2-1; D might be TRBD2 (5 bases). The germline V and J ends were trimmed by 5 bases and 7 bases, with 12 bases remaining between them. The CDR3 loop spans 13 amino acids. Germline CDR1 reads MGHRA; CDR2 reads YSYEKL. Written as DNA, the CDR3 is TGCGCCAGCAGCTACCCCCCGGGGAATGAGCAGTTCTTC. This codes for CASSYPPGNEQFF.

The V and J genes are TRBV11-2 and TRBJ2-3; 8 bases are shared with TRBD1. Per germline, CDR1 SGHAT and CDR2 FQNNGV. The CDR3 is 16 residues long. V lost 0 bases to trimming and J lost 3 bases; unmatched junction nucleotides: 5. The CDR3 reads CASSLEAGGRTDTQYF. CDR3 sequence (DNA): TGTGCCAGCAGCTTAGAGGCAGGGGGCCGTACAGATACGCAGTATTTT.

J is TRBJ2-5 and V is TRBV11-2, with 9 bases aligning to TRBD2. The germline gives CDR1 SGHAT, CDR2 FQNNGV. There are 15 residues in the CDR3. The ends lost 1 base at V and 2 bases at J; junction bases unmatched: 2. The DNA of the CDR3 is TGTGCCAGCAGCTTAGGGCTAGCGGGGCAAGAGACCCAGTACTTC. It is translated as CASSLGLAGQETQYF. The full variable domain, with the rest looked up from reference TRBV11-2 and TRBJ2-5, is EAGVAQSPRYKIIEKRQSVAFWCNPISGHATLYWYQQILGQGPKLLIQFQNNGVVDDSQLPKDRFSAERLKGVDSTLKIQPAKLEDSAVYLCASSLGLAGQETQYFGPGTRLLVL.

This clone was counted between two and nine times. This rearrangement joins TRBV27 to TRBJ2-7, with 8 bases fitting TRBD1. The V gene's germline CDR1 is MNHEY and CDR2 SMNVEV (reference sequence). CDR3 length: 15 amino acids. J lost 3 bases, V lost 7 bases, and 11 bases had no gene match. The CDR3 loop reads CASTPDGDRFYEQYF. The CDR3, as DNA: TGTGCCAGCACCCCCGACGGGGACAGGTTCTACGAGCAGTACTTC.

The chain has TRBV7-2 and TRBJ2-1, with a weak D call TRBD1 (6 bases). The V end lost 1 base, the J end lost 4 bases, and 14 bases lay between the germline ends. CDR3 length: 16 residues. Per germline, CDR1 SGHTA and CDR2 FQGNSA. The CDR3 here is CASSLGGRGRYNEQFF. DNA for the CDR3: TGTGCCAGCAGCTTAGGGGGCAGGGGCCGGTACAATGAGCAGTTCTTC.

The chain carries TRBV30 and TRBJ2-7; D is undetermined. V dropped 3 bases and J dropped 0 bases, with 6 bases sitting between them. Germline lookup yields CDR1 GTSNPN and CDR2 SVGIG (reference sequence). This CDR3 is built from 12 residues. CDR3 sequence: CAWSPSSYEQYF. CDR3 nucleotide sequence: TGTGCCTGGAGCCCCAGCTCCTACGAGCAGTACTTC. Drawing the rest from reference TRBV30 and TRBJ2-7, the complete variable domain is SQTIHQWPATLVQPVGSPLSLECTVEGTSNPNLYWYRQAAGRGLQLLFYSVGIGQISSEVPQNLSASRPQDRQFILSSKKLLLSDSGFYLCAWSPSSYEQYFGPGTRLTVT.

The chain recombines TRBV7-9 with TRBJ1-6; 9 nucleotides match TRBD1. The CDR3 consists of 14 residues. Germline loops: CDR1 SEHNR, CDR2 FQNEAQ (reference sequence). J gave up 14 bases and V 5 bases, and 10 bases lay outside the gene matches. The CDR3 sequence: CASSQDDRGRALHF. The CDR3 DNA follows: TGTGCCAGCAGCCAGGACGACAGGGGGAGGGCCCTCCACTTT.

The chain recombines TRBV6-2 or TRBV6-3 with TRBJ2-7, with TRBD1 matching over 7 bases. The CDR3 consists of 15 residues. With V trimmed by 6 bases and J by 2 bases, 10 bases remained unmatched. Germline V lookup: CDR1 MNHEY, CDR2 SVGEGT. The CDR3 DNA is TGTGCCAGCAGCCGCGAGAGGGACAGACCCTACGAGCAGTACTTC. Translating it yields CASSRERDRPYEQYF.

Note on this clone: Other DNA sequences in the same sample also yield this CDR3. The V and J genes are TRBV11-2 and TRBJ2-3; D is unclear. The CDR3 is 12 amino acids. The ends were cut back, 6 bases at V and 0 bases at J, with 4 bases in the middle. CDR1 and CDR2 (germline): SGHAT, FQNNGV. CDR3 protein: CASSRSTDTQYF. The CDR3, as DNA: TGTGCCAGCAGTAGAAGCACAGATACGCAGTATTTT. Drawing the rest from reference TRBV11-2 and TRBJ2-3, the complete variable domain is EAGVAQSPRYKIIEKRQSVAFWCNPISGHATLYWYQQILGQGPKLLIQFQNNGVVDDSQLPKDRFSAERLKGVDSTLKIQPAKLEDSAVYLCASSRSTDTQYFGPGTRLTVL.

This clone was counted a few times. The rearrangement links TRBV4-3 to TRBJ1-1; D is undetermined. CDR3 size: 14 residues. Trimming removed 1 base from V and 1 base from J, with 7 bases in between. CDR1 and CDR2 from the germline V gene are LGHNA and YSLEER. CDR3 sequence: CASSQGAQNTEAFF. CDR3 nucleotides: TGCGCCAGCAGCCAAGGTGCGCAGAACACTGAAGCTTTCTTT.

The V call is TRBV25-1, the J call TRBJ2-2; D is possibly TRBD1 (6 bases). The CDR3 contains 16 residues. The V end was cut by 4 bases, the J end by 5 bases, with 17 bases between. Germline lookup yields CDR1 MGHDK and CDR2 SYGVNS. CDR3 sequence: CASSGIGQRGTGELFF. The CDR3 nucleotides are TGTGCCAGCAGTGGCATCGGACAGCGAGGGACCGGGGAGCTGTTTTTT.

This clone turned up a few times. The rearrangement links TRBV3-1 (or the pseudogene TRBV3-2) to TRBJ2-5, with 8 bases matching TRBD2. The CDR3 consists of 14 residues. V lost 1 base to trimming and J lost 4 bases; unmatched junction nucleotides: 2. Germline V gene data show CDR1 as LGHDT and CDR2 as YNNKEL (reference sequence). The CDR3 region is CASSQAGGGETQYF. The CDR3 bases are TGTGCCAGCAGCCAAGCGGGAGGGGGAGAGACCCAGTACTTC.

This CDR3 reads CASSPRVAGGGSTGELFF. In DNA, the CDR3 is TGTGCCAGCAGCCCCCGGGTAGCGGGAGGAGGAAGCACCGGGGAGCTGTTTTTT. This rearrangement joins TRBV7-2 to TRBJ2-2, with 10 bases identical to TRBD2. Germline CDR1 reads SGHTA; CDR2 reads FQGNSA. The CDR3 extends over 18 amino acids. J was trimmed by 4 bases and V by 5 bases; bases with no gene match: 13.